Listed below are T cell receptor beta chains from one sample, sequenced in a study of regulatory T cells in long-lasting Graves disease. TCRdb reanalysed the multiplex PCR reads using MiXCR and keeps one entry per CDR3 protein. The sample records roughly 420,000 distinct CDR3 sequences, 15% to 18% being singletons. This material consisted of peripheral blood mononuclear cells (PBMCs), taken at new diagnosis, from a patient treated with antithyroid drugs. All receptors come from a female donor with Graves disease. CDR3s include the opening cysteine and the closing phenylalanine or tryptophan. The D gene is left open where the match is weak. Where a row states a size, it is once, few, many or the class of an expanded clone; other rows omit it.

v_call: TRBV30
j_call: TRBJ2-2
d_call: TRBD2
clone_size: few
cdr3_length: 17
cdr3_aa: CASQTLAGVGNTGELFF
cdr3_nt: TGTGCCTCCCAAACCCTAGCGGGAGTCGGGAACACCGGGGAGCTGTTTTTT

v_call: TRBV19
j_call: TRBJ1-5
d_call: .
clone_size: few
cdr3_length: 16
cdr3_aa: CASSIWPWTENQPQHF
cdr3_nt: TGTGCCAGTAGTATATGGCCCTGGACGGAGAATCAGCCCCAGCATTTT

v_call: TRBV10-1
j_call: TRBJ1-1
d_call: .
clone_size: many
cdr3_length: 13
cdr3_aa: CASSRQGRAEAFF
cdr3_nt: TGCGCCAGCAGTAGGCAGGGGAGAGCTGAAGCTTTCTTT

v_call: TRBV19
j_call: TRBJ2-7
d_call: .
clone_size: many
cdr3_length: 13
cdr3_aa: CASSPGRTYEQYF
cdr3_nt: TGTGCCAGTAGTCCAGGACGGACCTACGAGCAGTACTTC

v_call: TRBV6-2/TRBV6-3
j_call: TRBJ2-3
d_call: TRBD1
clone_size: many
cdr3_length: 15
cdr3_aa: CASSSTGGELDTQYF
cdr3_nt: TGTGCCAGCAGTTCGACAGGGGGTGAATTGGATACGCAGTATTTT

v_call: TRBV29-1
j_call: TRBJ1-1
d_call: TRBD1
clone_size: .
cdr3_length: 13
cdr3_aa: CSVGPGGNTEAFF
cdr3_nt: TGCAGCGTTGGCCCAGGGGGGAACACTGAAGCTTTCTTT

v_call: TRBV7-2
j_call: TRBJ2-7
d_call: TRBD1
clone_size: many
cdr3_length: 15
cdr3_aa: CASSSPDRSSYEQYF
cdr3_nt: TGTGCCAGCAGCTCCCCGGACAGGAGCTCCTACGAGCAGTACTTC

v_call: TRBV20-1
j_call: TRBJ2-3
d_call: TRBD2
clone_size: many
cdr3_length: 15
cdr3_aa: CSAPGLAGPTDTQYF
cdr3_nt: TGCAGTGCCCCTGGACTAGCGGGACCCACAGATACGCAGTATTTT

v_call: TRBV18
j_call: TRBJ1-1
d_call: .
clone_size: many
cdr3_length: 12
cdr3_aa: CASSPEGTEAFF
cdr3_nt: TGTGCCAGCTCACCGGAAGGGACTGAAGCTTTCTTT

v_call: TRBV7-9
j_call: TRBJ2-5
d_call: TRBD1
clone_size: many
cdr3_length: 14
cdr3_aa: CASGRDRDQETQYF
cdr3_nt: TGTGCCAGCGGACGGGACAGGGATCAAGAGACCCAGTACTTC

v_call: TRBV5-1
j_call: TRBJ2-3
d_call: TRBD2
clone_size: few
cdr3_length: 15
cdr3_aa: CASSLAGSGRITQYF
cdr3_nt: TGCGCCAGCAGCTTGGCCGGTAGCGGGAGGATAACGCAGTATTTT

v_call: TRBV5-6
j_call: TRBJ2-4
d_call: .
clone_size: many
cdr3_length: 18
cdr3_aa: CASSLAAPGGLAKNIQYF
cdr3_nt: TGTGCCAGCAGCTTGGCTGCCCCCGGGGGGCTAGCCAAAAACATTCAGTACTTC

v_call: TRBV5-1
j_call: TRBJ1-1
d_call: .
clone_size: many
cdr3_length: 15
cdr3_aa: CASSGEIGLNTEAFF
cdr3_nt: TGCGCCAGCAGCGGGGAGATAGGTCTGAACACTGAAGCTTTCTTT

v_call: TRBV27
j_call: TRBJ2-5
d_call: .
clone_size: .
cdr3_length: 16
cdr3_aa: CASSLGVLGTKETQYF
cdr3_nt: TGTGCCAGCAGTTTAGGGGTTTTGGGCACCAAAGAGACCCAGTACTTC

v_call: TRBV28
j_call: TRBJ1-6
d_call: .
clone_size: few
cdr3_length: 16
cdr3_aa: CASSLTASSYNSPLHF
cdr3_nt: TGTGCCAGCAGTTTAACAGCTAGCTCCTATAATTCACCCCTCCACTTT

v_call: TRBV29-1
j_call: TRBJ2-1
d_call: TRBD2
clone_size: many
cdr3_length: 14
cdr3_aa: CSVVARTSGNEQFF
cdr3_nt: TGCAGCGTTGTTGCGAGGACTAGCGGAAATGAGCAGTTCTTC

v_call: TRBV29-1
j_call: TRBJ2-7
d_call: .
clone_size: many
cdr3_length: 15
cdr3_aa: CSVEDRGTLSYEQYF
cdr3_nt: TGCAGCGTTGAAGATCGAGGGACTTTATCCTACGAGCAGTACTTC

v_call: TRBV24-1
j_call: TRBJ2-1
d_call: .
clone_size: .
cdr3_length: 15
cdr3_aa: CATSDGAQGSNEQFF
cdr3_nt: TGTGCCACCAGTGATGGGGCACAGGGTTCCAATGAGCAGTTCTTC

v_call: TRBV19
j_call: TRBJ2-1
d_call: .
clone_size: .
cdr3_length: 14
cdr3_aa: CASSFPLRGNEQFF
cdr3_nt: TGTGCCAGTAGTTTCCCACTACGGGGCAATGAGCAGTTCTTC

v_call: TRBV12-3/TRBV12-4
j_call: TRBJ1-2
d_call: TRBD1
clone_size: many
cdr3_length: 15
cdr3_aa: CASSLGAGGSYGYTF
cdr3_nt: TGTGCCAGCAGTTTGGGGGCAGGGGGCAGCTATGGCTACACCTTC

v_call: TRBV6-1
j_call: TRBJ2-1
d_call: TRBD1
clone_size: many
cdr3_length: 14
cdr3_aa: CASSSGQGVNEQFF
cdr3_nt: TGTGCCAGCAGCTCGGGACAGGGGGTAAATGAGCAGTTCTTC

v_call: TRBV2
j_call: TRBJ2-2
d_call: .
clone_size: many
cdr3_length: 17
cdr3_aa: CASSEAFFAGGTGELFF
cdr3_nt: TGTGCCAGCAGTGAAGCGTTTTTCGCAGGTGGGACCGGGGAGCTGTTTTTT

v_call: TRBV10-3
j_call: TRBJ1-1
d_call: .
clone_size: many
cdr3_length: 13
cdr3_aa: CAISEIQTGKAFF
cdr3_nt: TGTGCCATCAGTGAAATACAGACTGGAAAAGCTTTCTTT

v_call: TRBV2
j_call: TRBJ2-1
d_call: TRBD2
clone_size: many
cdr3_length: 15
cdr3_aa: CAVRGTSGRADEQFF
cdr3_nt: TGTGCCGTAAGAGGGACTAGCGGGAGGGCTGATGAGCAGTTCTTC

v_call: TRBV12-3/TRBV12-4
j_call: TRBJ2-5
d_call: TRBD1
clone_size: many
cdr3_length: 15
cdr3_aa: CASSLEGQVQETQYF
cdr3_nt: TGTGCCAGCAGTTTAGAGGGACAGGTCCAAGAGACCCAGTACTTC

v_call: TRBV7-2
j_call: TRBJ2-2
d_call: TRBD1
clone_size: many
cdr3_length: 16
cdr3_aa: CASRHTGTGGTGELFF
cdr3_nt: TGTGCCAGCAGACATACCGGGACAGGGGGTACCGGGGAGCTGTTTTTT

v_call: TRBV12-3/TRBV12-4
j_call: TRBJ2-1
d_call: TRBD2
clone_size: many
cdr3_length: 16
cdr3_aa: CASSPGGGGRAEDLQF
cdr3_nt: TGTGCCAGCAGTCCGGGGGGGGGCGGGAGGGCCGAAGACCTCCAGTTC

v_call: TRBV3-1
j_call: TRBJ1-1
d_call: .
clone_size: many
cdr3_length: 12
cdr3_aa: CASSQGNRRAFF
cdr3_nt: TGTGCCAGCAGCCAAGGAAACCGTAGGGCTTTCTTT

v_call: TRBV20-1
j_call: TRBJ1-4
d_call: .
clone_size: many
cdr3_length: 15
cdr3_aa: CSAPVGGRDNEKLFF
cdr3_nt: TGCAGTGCCCCAGTTGGTGGCAGGGATAATGAAAAACTGTTTTTT

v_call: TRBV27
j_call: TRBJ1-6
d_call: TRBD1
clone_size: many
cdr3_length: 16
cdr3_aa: CASSRTRDRVGSPLHF
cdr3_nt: TGTGCCAGCAGTCGTACCCGGGACAGGGTAGGTTCACCCCTCCACTTT

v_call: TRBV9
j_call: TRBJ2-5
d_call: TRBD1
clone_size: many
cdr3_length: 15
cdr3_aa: CASSARDRGTETQYF
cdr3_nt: TGTGCCAGCAGCGCGAGGGACAGGGGAACGGAGACCCAGTACTTC

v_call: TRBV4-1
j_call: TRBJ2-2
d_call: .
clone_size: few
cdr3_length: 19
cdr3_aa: CASSQAGGRGPANTGELFF
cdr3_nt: TGCGCCAGCAGCCAAGCCGGAGGACGGGGGCCTGCGAACACCGGGGAGCTGTTTTTT

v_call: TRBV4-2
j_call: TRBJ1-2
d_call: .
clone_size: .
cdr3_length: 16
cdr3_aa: CASSQDRDTDNYGYTF
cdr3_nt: TGTGCCAGCAGCCAAGATCGGGACACTGATAACTATGGCTACACCTTC

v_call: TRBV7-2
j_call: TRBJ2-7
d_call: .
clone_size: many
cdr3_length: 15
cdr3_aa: CASSLADELVYEQYF
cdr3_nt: TGTGCCAGCAGCTTAGCCGATGAGCTAGTTTACGAGCAGTACTTC

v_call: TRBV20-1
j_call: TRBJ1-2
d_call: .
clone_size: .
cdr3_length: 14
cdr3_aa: CSARENRVGYGYTF
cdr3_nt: TGCAGTGCTAGAGAGAACAGGGTTGGCTATGGCTACACCTTC

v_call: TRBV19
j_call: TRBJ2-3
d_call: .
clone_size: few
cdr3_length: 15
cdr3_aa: CASSMRSGFTDTQYF
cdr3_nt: TGTGCCAGTAGTATGCGAAGCGGATTCACAGATACGCAGTATTTT

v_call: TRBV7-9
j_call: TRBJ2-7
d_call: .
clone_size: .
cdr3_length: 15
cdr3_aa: CASSWEGGSSYEQYF
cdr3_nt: TGTGCCAGCAGTTGGGAGGGGGGCAGCTCCTACGAGCAGTACTTC

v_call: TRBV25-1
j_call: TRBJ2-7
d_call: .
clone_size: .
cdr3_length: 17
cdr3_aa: CASSEWVSDAPLYEQYF
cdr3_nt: TGTGCCAGCAGTGAATGGGTATCGGACGCCCCGTTATACGAGCAGTACTTC

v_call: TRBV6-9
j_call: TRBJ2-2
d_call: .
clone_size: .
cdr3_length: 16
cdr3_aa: CASSYPWGGGTGELFF
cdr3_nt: TGTGCCAGCAGTTACCCCTGGGGAGGGGGCACCGGGGAGCTGTTTTTT

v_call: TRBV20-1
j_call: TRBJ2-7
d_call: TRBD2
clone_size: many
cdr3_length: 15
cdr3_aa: CSARDRTSVSYEQYF
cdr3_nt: TGCAGTGCTAGAGATAGGACTAGCGTCTCCTACGAGCAGTACTTC

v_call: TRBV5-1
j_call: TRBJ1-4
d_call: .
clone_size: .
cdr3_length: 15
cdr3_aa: CASSLESRYNEKLFF
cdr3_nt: TGCGCCAGCAGCTTGGAATCCAGATATAATGAAAAACTGTTTTTT

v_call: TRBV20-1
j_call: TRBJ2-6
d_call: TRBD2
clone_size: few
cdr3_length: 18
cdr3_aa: CSARVLWGGSSGANVLTF
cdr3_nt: TGCAGTGCTAGAGTCCTGTGGGGGGGGAGCTCTGGGGCCAACGTCCTGACTTTC